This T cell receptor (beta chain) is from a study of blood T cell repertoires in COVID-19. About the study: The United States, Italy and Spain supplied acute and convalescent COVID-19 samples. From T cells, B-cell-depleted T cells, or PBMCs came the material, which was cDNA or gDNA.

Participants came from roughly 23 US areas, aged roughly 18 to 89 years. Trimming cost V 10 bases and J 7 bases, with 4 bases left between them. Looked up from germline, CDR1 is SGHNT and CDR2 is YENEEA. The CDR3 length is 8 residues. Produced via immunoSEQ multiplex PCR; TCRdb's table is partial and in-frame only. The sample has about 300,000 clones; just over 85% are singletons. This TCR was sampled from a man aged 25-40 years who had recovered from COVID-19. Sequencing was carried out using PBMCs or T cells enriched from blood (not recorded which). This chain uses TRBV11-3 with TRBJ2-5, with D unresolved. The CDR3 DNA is TGTGCCATCGGGACCCAGTACTTC. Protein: CAIGTQYF.